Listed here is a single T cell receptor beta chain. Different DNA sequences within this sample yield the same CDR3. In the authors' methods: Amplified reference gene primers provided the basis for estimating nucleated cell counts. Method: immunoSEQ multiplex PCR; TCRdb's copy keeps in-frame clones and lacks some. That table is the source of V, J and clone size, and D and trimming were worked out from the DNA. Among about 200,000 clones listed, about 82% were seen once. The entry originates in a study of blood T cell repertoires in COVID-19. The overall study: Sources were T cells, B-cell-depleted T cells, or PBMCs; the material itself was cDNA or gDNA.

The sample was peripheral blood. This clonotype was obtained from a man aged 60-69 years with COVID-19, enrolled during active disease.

The CDR3 coding sequence is TGTGCCAGCAGTTTGCGGGGGAGAACTGAAGCTTTCTTT. Residues: CASSLRGRTEAFF. J is TRBJ1-1 and V is TRBV28; D perhaps matches TRBD1 (5 bases). This CDR3 is 13 amino acids long. Germline V CDR1 and CDR2: MDHEN, SYDVKM. V was cut by 3 bases and J by 5 bases, with 10 bases left in between.